This passage covers 31 T cell receptor beta chains from one sample sequenced in a study of blood T cells in healthy people across ages (dated by TCRdb to the mid-2010s). Library preparation was by 5' RACE. This sample was sequenced with an Illumina HiSeq 2500. The second PCR ran for roughly 7 to 11 cycles and used a J-beta primer mix along with a sample-barcoded 5' primer. Using fastp trimming at Q25 and MiXCR clonotype assembly, TCRdb reanalyzed the public sequencing data and kept in-frame beta chains. Each entry is one CDR3 protein sequence, shown with its most common DNA and genes. The sample includes roughly 1,800,000 distinct CDR3 sequences, with around half observed a single time. Jointly, the top ten make up approximately 2% of the sample. The sequenced sample consisted of blood. The receptors originated from a woman between 35 and 50 years old in good health.

V and J are TRBV6-1 and TRBJ2-3, with TRBD1 matching 8 bases. The CDR3 contains 14 residues. V lost 7 bases, J lost 4 bases, and 7 bases stayed unmatched. CDR1 MNHNS and CDR2 SASEGT come from the germline V gene. The CDR3 spells CASNGQGGADTQYF. CDR3 coding DNA: TGTGCCAGCAATGGACAGGGCGGCGCAGATACGCAGTATTTT.

V gene TRBV6-5 combines with J gene TRBJ1-6, with 7 bases aligning to TRBD1. Germline V lookup: CDR1 MNHEY, CDR2 SVGAGI. CDR3 length: 18 residues. With 0 bases clipped from V and 4 bases from J, the junction kept 9 bases outside the gene matches. The CDR3 protein is CASSYSRATGSYNSPLHF. CDR3 nucleotides: TGTGCCAGCAGTTACTCGAGGGCGACAGGGTCGTATAATTCACCCCTCCACTTT.

This clonotype was seen a few times. The chain links TRBV4-3 to TRBJ2-5; possible D gene TRBD1, 5 bases. V gave up 2 bases and J gave up 3 bases, with 19 bases separating them. The CDR3 consists of 17 residues. Germline V gene lookup returns CDR1 LGHNA and CDR2 YSLEER. CDR3 DNA: TGCGCCAGCAGCCAATCGTTCTGGGGTAGGGGAAAAGAGACCCAGTACTTC. It yields the protein CASSQSFWGRGKETQYF.

As to this clonotype: One junction end does not reproduce the germline sequence, and a read error may be involved. The gene calls are TRBV6-1 and TRBJ2-7; 14 nucleotides match TRBD2. The J call may not be correct, given that the DNA end is closer to TRBJ2-5. Germline CDR1 and CDR2: MNHNS and SASEGT. The CDR3 consists of 17 residues. The CDR3 here is CTSSEALLGLAGATQYF. DNA for the CDR3: TGTACCAGCAGTGAAGCGCTTCTGGGACTAGCGGGGGCGACCCAGTACTTC.

The CDR3 sequence: CASSQDFALVGNEQFF. The CDR3 DNA reads TGTGCCAGCAGCCAAGACTTTGCACTAGTGGGTAATGAGCAGTTCTTC. The gene calls are TRBV3-1 and TRBJ2-1, with D tentatively TRBD2 (5 bases). Germline loops: CDR1 LGHDT, CDR2 YNNKEL (reference sequence). Trimming stripped 0 bases from V and 7 bases from J, with 16 bases between. This CDR3 contains 16 residues.

This clonotype appeared a few times. This likely came from a read error, as a far larger clone is one base away. This chain uses TRBV6-5 with TRBJ2-7; the match to TRBD1 covers 10 bases. This CDR3 region has 13 residues. Germline assignment: CDR1 MNHEY and CDR2 SVGAGI. CDR3 sequence: CASSRDRGYGQYF. For the CDR3, the DNA is TGTGCCAGCAGCCGGGACAGGGGCTACGGGCAGTACTTC.

V is TRBV7-9 and J is TRBJ1-2; D gene uncertain. This CDR3 comprises 12 residues. V was cut by 5 bases and J by 6 bases, with 10 bases left in between. The germline CDR1 and CDR2 sequences are SEHNR and FQNEAQ (reference sequence). CDR3 amino acids: CASSPTLNGYTF. CDR3 DNA: TGTGCCAGCAGCCCTACATTGAATGGCTACACCTTC. Full variable domain (remainder filled in from reference TRBV7-9 and TRBJ1-2): DTGVSQNPRHKITKRGQNVTFRCDPISEHNRLYWYRQTLGQGPEFLTYFQNEAQLEKSRLLSDRFSAERPKGSFSTLEIQRTEQGDSAMYLCASSPTLNGYTFGSGTRLTVV.

The chain links TRBV6-5 to TRBJ1-2; maybe TRBD1 (6 bases). V gave up 5 bases and J gave up 3 bases, with 13 bases separating them. Germline V lookup: CDR1 MNHEY, CDR2 SVGAGI. The CDR3 spans 14 residues. The CDR3 DNA is TGTGCCAGCAGTCCCAGGGGTCCAGACTATGGCTACACCTTC. It yields the protein CASSPRGPDYGYTF.

This clonotype occurred a few times. The rearrangement links TRBV12-3 or TRBV12-4 to TRBJ1-4, with 7 bases lining up with TRBD1. The length of the CDR3 is 15 residues. Losses at the gene ends were 3 bases for V and 3 bases for J; bases not matched to a gene: 4. The CDR3 is CASSLLTGANEKLFF. CDR3 coding DNA: TGTGCCAGCAGTTTGCTCACAGGGGCTAATGAAAAACTGTTTTTT.

This clonotype was observed a handful of times. The CDR3 DNA is TGCAGTGCCCCGGGGATCTCTGGGGCCAACGTCCTGACTTTC. It encodes CSAPGISGANVLTF. This rearrangement joins TRBV20-1 to TRBJ2-6; TRBD2 is a possible D gene (5 bases). The germline CDR1 and CDR2 sequences are DFQATT and SNEGSKA (reference sequence). The V and J ends lost 6 bases and 0 bases respectively, with 9 bases between them. There are 14 residues in the CDR3.

Regarding this clonotype: One end of the junction does not line up with germline, which may come from a read error. This chain connects TRBV15 to TRBJ2-1, with a possible D match to TRBD1 (5 bases). This CDR3 has 15 residues. Germline values: CDR1 LNHNV, CDR2 YYDKDF (reference sequence). CDR3 region: CTTSRDRGSLNEQFF. Written as DNA, the CDR3 is TGTACCACCAGCAGAGATAGGGGTTCATTGAATGAGCAGTTCTTC.

On this clonotype: One junction end does not reproduce the germline sequence, and a read error may be involved. The CDR3 region is CASPPPSRHKETQYF. CDR3 nucleotide sequence: TGTGCCAGCCCACCGCCGTCACGACACAAAGAGACCCAGTACTTC. V and J are TRBV18 and TRBJ2-7, with D unclear. The better agreement between TRBJ2-5 and the DNA end casts doubt on the J call. Germline values: CDR1 KGHSH, CDR2 LQKENI. The CDR3 loop spans 15 amino acids.

Written as DNA, the CDR3 is TGCAGCGGCTGGCCTTCGAGCGGGATAAATGAGCAGTTCTTC. As protein: CSGWPSSGINEQFF. This chain uses TRBV29-1 with TRBJ2-1; 7 positions match TRBD2. Germline CDR1 and CDR2: SQVTM and ANQGSEA. The J segment lost 7 bases and the V segment lost 7 bases, leaving 13 bases of the junction unmatched. The CDR3 length is 14 residues.

This clonotype was seen only a few times. This chain uses TRBV7-9 with TRBJ2-7; 8 positions agree with TRBD1. V lost 1 base, J lost 5 bases, and 10 bases stayed unmatched. The CDR3 sequence is 16 residues long. Germline V gene lookup returns CDR1 SEHNR and CDR2 FQNEAQ (reference sequence). CDR3 sequence reads: CASSLVGGTGAHEQYF. The CDR3 coding sequence is TGTGCCAGCAGCTTAGTGGGTGGGACAGGAGCCCACGAGCAGTACTTC.

The rearrangement links TRBV20-1 to TRBJ1-1; D might be TRBD1 (5 bases). The germline CDR1 and CDR2 sequences are DFQATT and SNEGSKA (reference sequence). Trimming took 0 bases from V and 2 from J, leaving 10 bases between them. The CDR3 totals 14 residues. The CDR3 region is CSARDLGTNTEAFF. Here the CDR3 DNA reads TGCAGTGCTAGAGATCTCGGGACTAACACTGAAGCTTTCTTT.

The gene calls are TRBV9 and TRBJ2-3; D unresolved. V was pared by 0 bases and J by 4 bases, with 12 bases between. This CDR3 is built from 15 residues. Germline V gene sequence: CDR1 SGDLS, CDR2 YYNGEE. CDR3 amino acids: CASSVDWTRADTQYF. CDR3 nucleotides: TGTGCCAGCAGCGTAGACTGGACCCGCGCAGATACGCAGTATTTT.

V and J are TRBV7-3 and TRBJ2-3; 7 bases agree with TRBD2. This CDR3 has 14 amino acids. CDR1 is SGHTA and CDR2 is FQGTGA in the germline V gene. With V trimmed by 4 bases and J by 6 bases, 7 bases remained unmatched. The CDR3 here is CASSWSGAADTQYF. The CDR3 DNA is TGTGCCAGCAGCTGGAGCGGGGCAGCGGATACGCAGTATTTT.

The chain couples TRBV20-1 to TRBJ1-5; D not certain. The V end was cut by 5 bases, the J end by 0 bases, with 11 bases between. Germline CDR1 DFQATT, CDR2 SNEGSKA (reference sequence). The CDR3 is made up of 14 amino acids. The CDR3 DNA follows: TGCAGTGCTGGGCCACCCGTTAGCAATCAGCCCCAGCATTTT. As protein: CSAGPPVSNQPQHF.

Only a few counts were recorded for this clonotype. V and J are TRBV20-1 and TRBJ2-3; 10 bases fit TRBD1. CDR1 is DFQATT, CDR2 SNEGSKA, per germline (reference sequence). This CDR3 region has 15 residues. The J segment lost 7 bases and the V segment lost 3 bases, leaving 10 bases of the junction unmatched. The CDR3 DNA sequence: TGCAGTGCTAGGGCCCCGGGACAGGGGACTAATACGCAGTATTTT. Its translation: CSARAPGQGTNTQYF.

J is TRBJ1-2 and V is TRBV5-1; maybe TRBD1 (5 bases). The V gene's germline CDR1 is SGHRS and CDR2 YFSETQ. The CDR3 runs to 14 residues. V was trimmed by 4 bases and J by 4 bases, leaving 14 bases between them. CDR3 in DNA: TGCGCCAGCAGCCGACTTGGACAAGGCTATGGCTACACCTTC. It yields the protein CASSRLGQGYGYTF.

This clonotype was counted once. CDR3 loop: CASTQSLGQKKNGYTF. CDR3 bases: TGTGCCAGCACCCAGTCCCTGGGACAGAAGAAAAATGGCTACACCTTC. This chain links TRBV12-3 or TRBV12-4 with TRBJ1-2; 7 bases agree with TRBD1. CDR3 length: 16 residues. Germline trimming cut 7 bases from V and 6 bases from J; bases unmatched to any gene: 17.

This clonotype has a handful of counts. This chain links TRBV4-3 with TRBJ2-5; TRBD2 might be the D (7 bases). Per germline, CDR1 LGHNA and CDR2 YSLEER. V was pared by 4 bases and J by 5 bases, with 17 bases between. The CDR3 extends over 15 amino acids. CDR3: CASSPIWGGPETQYF. DNA for the CDR3: TGCGCCAGCAGCCCGATTTGGGGGGGCCCCGAGACCCAGTACTTC.

This clonotype turned up a few times. The chain uses TRBV6-6 and TRBJ1-2; perhaps TRBD1 as D (6 bases). CDR3 length: 17 residues. Germline V gene data show CDR1 as MNHNY and CDR2 as SVGAGI (reference sequence). V was pared by 0 bases and J by 0 bases, with 14 bases between. CDR3 protein: CASSYSGGGRANYGYTF. CDR3 sequence (DNA): TGTGCCAGCAGTTACTCGGGAGGGGGGAGGGCTAACTATGGCTACACCTTC.

The chain carries TRBV20-1 and TRBJ2-6, with D possibly matching TRBD2 (6 bases). The CDR3 length is 18 residues. The V end was cut by 0 bases, the J end by 0 bases, with 15 bases between. CDR1 is DFQATT, CDR2 SNEGSKA, per germline (reference sequence). The CDR3 spells CSARDLGRTNSGANVLTF. Written as DNA, the CDR3 is TGCAGTGCTAGAGATCTTGGCAGGACTAACTCTGGGGCCAACGTCCTGACTTTC.

In the case of this clonotype: The junction differs from germline at one of its ends, possibly a read error. The DNA for the CDR3 is TGTGCCAGCCGCCGTAGGGGGGAATTCAATGAGCGGTTCTTC. Translation: CASRRRGEFNERFF. The rearrangement joins TRBV7-8 to TRBJ2-1; either TRBD1 or TRBD2 may fit D (6 bases each). Per germline, CDR1 SGHVS and CDR2 FQNEAQ. The CDR3 is 14 residues long.

The V call is TRBV27, the J call TRBJ1-1; D ambiguous. Trimming shortened V by 5 bases and J by 3 bases, and 13 bases separated the two germline ends. The CDR3 has 14 amino acids. Germline V gene data show CDR1 as MNHEY and CDR2 as SMNVEV (reference sequence). The CDR3 DNA is TGTGCCAGCAGTCCCCTTTTGGGCTACACTGAAGCTTTCTTT. Amino acids: CASSPLLGYTEAFF.

This clonotype was counted between two and nine times. The chain recombines TRBV9 with TRBJ2-5; 8 nucleotides line up with TRBD2. V was clipped by 3 bases and J by 5 bases; unmatched bases: 6. The CDR3 runs to 14 residues. Germline CDR1 reads SGDLS; CDR2 reads YYNGEE. In DNA form, the CDR3 reads TGTGCCAGCAGCGCCGGGACTAGAGGGGAGACCCAGTACTTC. It yields the protein CASSAGTRGETQYF.

The chain uses TRBV10-3 and TRBJ2-3, with 9 nucleotides matching TRBD1. CDR3 length: 18 amino acids. The junction had 9 bases not matched to a gene; V was cut back by 0 bases and J by 2 bases. Germline loops: CDR1 ENHRY, CDR2 SYGVKD. The DNA of the CDR3 is TGTGCCATCAGTGAGTCGGTACAGGGGGCGATTGCCACAGATACGCAGTATTTT. Translated: CAISESVQGAIATDTQYF.

The rearrangement links TRBV7-3 to TRBJ2-3; TRBD1 matches 8 bases. Per germline, CDR1 SGHTA and CDR2 FQGTGA. The V segment lost 4 bases and the J segment 5 bases; nucleotides outside the gene matches: 14. The CDR3 has 17 amino acids. The CDR3 coding sequence is TGTGCCAGCAGCTCCACCTCGACAGGGGCACGAAGAGATACGCAGTATTTT. Its protein product is CASSSTSTGARRDTQYF. Looking up the rest from reference TRBV7-3 and TRBJ2-3 gives the full variable domain: GAGVSQTPSNKVTEKGKYVELRCDPISGHTALYWYRQSLGQGPEFLIYFQGTGAADDSGLPNDRFFAVRPEGSVSTLKIQRTERGDSAVYLCASSSTSTGARRDTQYFGPGTRLTVL.

V gene TRBV11-2 combines with J gene TRBJ2-5; 9 positions match TRBD1. This CDR3 region has 13 residues. Germline CDR1 and CDR2: SGHAT and FQNNGV. J was trimmed by 7 bases and V by 4 bases; bases with no gene match: 4. CDR3: CASSWTGDGTQYF. CDR3 coding DNA: TGTGCCAGCAGCTGGACAGGGGATGGGACCCAGTACTTC.

The rearrangement uses TRBV28 and TRBJ1-5; perhaps TRBD1 as D (6 bases). Germline V CDR1 and CDR2: MDHEN, SYDVKM. The CDR3 consists of 19 residues. V dropped 6 bases and J dropped 6 bases, with 30 bases sitting between them. CDR3 amino acids: CASSFNALRDTLGSQPQHF. In DNA, the CDR3 is TGTGCCAGCAGCTTCAATGCGCTCCGGGACACTCTCGGGAGTCAGCCCCAGCATTTT.